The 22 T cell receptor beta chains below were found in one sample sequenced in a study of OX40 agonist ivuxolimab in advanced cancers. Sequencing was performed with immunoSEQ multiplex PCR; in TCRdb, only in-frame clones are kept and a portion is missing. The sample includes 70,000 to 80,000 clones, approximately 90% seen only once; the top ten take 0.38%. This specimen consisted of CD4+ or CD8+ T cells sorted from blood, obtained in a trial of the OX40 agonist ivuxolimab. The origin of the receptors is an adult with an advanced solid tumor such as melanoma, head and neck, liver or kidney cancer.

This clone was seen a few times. CDR3 sequence reads: CASSSTDRGEQFF. CDR3 nucleotides: TGCGCCAGCAGCTCGACGGACAGGGGTGAGCAGTTCTTC. The rearrangement joins TRBV5-1 to TRBJ2-1; 9 bases line up with TRBD1. Per germline, CDR1 SGHRS and CDR2 YFSETQ. This CDR3 contains 13 residues. Trimming removed 3 bases from V and 9 bases from J; junction bases left unmatched: 4.

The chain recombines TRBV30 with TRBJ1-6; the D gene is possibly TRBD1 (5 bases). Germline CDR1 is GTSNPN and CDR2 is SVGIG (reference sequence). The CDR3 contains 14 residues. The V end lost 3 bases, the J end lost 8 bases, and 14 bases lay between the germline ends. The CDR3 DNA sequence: TGTGCCTGGAGGGGGCTTAAGGAATATTCACCCCTCCACTTT. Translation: CAWRGLKEYSPLHF.

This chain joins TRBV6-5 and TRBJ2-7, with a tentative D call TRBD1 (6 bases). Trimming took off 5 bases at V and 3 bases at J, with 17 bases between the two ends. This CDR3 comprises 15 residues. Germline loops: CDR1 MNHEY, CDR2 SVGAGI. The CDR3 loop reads CASSVSGTPGYEQYF. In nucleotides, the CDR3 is TGTGCCAGCAGTGTATCCGGGACACCAGGCTACGAGCAGTACTTC.

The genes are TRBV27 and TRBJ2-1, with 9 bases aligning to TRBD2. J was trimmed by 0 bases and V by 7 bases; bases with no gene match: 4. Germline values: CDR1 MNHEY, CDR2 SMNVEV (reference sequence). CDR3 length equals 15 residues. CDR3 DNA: TGTGCCAGCATGGGAGCGGGAGGCTCCTACAATGAGCAGTTCTTC. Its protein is CASMGAGGSYNEQFF.

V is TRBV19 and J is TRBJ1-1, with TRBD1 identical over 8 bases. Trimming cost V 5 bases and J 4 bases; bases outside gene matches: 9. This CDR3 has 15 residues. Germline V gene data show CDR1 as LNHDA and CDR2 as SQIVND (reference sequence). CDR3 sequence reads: CASSSGDRFITEAFF. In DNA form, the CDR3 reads TGTGCCAGTAGTTCCGGGGACAGGTTTATCACTGAAGCTTTCTTT.

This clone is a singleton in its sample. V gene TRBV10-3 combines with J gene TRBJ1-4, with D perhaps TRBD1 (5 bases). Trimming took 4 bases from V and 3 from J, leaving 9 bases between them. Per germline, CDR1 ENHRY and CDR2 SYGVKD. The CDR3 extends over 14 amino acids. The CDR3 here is CAISGVGANEKLFF. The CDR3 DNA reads TGTGCCATCAGTGGAGTAGGGGCTAATGAAAAACTGTTTTTT.

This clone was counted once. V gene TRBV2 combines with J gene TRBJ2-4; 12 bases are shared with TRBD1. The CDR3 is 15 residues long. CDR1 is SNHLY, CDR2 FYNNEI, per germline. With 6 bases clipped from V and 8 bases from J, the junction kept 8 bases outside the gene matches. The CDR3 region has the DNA TGTGCCAGCAGCCTCGGGACAGGGGGCGCGGACATTCAGTACTTC. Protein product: CASSLGTGGADIQYF. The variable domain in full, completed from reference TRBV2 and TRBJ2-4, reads EPEVTQTPSHQVTQMGQEVILRCVPISNHLYFYWYRQILGQKVEFLVSFYNNEISEKSEIFDDQFSVERPDGSNFTLKIRSTKLEDSAMYFCASSLGTGGADIQYFGAGTRLSVL.

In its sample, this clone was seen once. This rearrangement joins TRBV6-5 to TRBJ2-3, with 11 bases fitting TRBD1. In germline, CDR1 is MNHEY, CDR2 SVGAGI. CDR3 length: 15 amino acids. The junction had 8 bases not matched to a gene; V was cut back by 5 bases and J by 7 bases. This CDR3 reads CASSGGTGGRNTQYF. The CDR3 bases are TGTGCCAGCAGTGGGGGGACAGGGGGACGGAATACGCAGTATTTT.

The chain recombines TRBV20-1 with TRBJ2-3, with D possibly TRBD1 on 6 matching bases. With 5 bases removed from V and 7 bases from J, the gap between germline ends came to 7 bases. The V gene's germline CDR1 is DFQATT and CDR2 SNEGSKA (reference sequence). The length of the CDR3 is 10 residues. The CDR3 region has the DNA TGCAGTGCTCAGGGGAATACGCAGTATTTT. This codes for CSAQGNTQYF.

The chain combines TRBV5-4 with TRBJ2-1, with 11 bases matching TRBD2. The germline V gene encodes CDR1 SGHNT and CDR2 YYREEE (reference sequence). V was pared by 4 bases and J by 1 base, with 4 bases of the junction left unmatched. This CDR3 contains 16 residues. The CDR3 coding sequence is TGTGCCAGCAGCGCGAGGACTAGCGGGTCCTACAATGAGCAGTTCTTC. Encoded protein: CASSARTSGSYNEQFF.

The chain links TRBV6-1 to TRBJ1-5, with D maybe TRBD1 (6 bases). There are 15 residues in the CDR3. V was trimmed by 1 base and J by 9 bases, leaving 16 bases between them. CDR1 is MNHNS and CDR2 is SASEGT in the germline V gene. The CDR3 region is CASSEEGGTATPQHF. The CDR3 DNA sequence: TGTGCCAGCAGTGAAGAGGGGGGCACTGCGACGCCCCAGCATTTT.

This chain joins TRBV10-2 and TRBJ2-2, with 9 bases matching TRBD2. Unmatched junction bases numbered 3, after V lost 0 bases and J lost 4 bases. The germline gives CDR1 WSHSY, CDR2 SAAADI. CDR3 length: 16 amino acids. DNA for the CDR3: TGCGCCAGCAGTGAGTCTGGCGGGAGGGTCACCGGGGAGCTGTTTTTT. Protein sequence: CASSESGGRVTGELFF.

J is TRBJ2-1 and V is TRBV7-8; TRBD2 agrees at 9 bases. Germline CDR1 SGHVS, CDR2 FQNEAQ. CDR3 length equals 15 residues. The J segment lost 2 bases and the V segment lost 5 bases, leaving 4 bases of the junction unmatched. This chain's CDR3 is CASSNPSGTYNEQFF. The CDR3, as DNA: TGTGCCAGCAGCAACCCTAGCGGGACCTACAATGAGCAGTTCTTC.

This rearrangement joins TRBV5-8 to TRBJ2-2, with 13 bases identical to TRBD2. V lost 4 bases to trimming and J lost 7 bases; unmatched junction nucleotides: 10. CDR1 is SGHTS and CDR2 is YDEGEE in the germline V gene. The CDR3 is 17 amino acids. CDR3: CASSLPGLAGFNGELFF. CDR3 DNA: TGTGCCAGCAGCCTTCCGGGACTAGCGGGATTTAACGGGGAGCTGTTTTTT.

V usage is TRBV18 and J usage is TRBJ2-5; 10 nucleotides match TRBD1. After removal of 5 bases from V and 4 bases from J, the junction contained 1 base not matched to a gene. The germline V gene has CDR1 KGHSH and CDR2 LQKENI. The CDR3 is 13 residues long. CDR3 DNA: TGTGCCAGCTCAAGGACAGGGGGAGAGACCCAGTACTTC. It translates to CASSRTGGETQYF.

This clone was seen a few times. CDR3 loop: CARGSSDPYTGELFF. CDR3 in DNA: TGTGCCAGGGGGAGCAGCGATCCATACACCGGGGAGCTGTTTTTT. The chain combines TRBV2 with TRBJ2-2; D is possibly TRBD2 (5 bases). V dropped 9 bases and J dropped 3 bases, with 17 bases sitting between them. Germline loops: CDR1 SNHLY, CDR2 FYNNEI. The CDR3 is 15 amino acids.

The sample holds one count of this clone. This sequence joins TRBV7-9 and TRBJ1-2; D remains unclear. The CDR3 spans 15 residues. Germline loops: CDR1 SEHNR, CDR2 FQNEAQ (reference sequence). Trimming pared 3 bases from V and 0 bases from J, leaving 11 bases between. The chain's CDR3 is CASSFGPAPNYGYTF. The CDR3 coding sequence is TGTGCCAGCAGCTTTGGACCAGCACCTAACTATGGCTACACCTTC.

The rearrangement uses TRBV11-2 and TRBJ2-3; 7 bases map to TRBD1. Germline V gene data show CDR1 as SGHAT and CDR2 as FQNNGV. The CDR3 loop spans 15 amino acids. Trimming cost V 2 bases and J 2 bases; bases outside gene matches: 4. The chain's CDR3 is CASSLMGTVTDTQYF. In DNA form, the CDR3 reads TGTGCCAGCAGCTTAATGGGGACAGTCACAGATACGCAGTATTTT.

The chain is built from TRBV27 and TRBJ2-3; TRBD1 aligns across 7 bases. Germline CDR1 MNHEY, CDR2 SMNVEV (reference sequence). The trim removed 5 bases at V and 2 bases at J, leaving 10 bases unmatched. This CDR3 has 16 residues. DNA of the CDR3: TGTGCCAGCAGTCTCAGATTACAGGGGTCCACAGATACGCAGTATTTT. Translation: CASSLRLQGSTDTQYF.

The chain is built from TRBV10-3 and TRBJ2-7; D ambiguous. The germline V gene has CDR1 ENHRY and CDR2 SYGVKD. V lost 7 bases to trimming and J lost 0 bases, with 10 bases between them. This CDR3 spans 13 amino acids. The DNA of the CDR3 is TGTGCCATCAAGCCCGATCCCTCCTACGAGCAGTACTTC. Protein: CAIKPDPSYEQYF.

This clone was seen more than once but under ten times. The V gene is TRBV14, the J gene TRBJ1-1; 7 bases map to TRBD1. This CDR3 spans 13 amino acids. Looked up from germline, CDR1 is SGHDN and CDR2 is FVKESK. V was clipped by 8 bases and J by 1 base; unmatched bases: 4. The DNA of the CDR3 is TGTGCCAGCGGGACAGAAAGGAACACTGAAGCTTTCTTT. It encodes CASGTERNTEAFF.

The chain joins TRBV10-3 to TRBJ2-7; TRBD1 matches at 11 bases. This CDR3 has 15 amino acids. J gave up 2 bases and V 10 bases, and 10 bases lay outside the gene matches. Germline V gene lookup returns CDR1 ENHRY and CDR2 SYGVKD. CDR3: CATTLGQGVTYEQYF. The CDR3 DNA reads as TGTGCCACCACGCTGGGACAGGGGGTTACCTACGAGCAGTACTTC.